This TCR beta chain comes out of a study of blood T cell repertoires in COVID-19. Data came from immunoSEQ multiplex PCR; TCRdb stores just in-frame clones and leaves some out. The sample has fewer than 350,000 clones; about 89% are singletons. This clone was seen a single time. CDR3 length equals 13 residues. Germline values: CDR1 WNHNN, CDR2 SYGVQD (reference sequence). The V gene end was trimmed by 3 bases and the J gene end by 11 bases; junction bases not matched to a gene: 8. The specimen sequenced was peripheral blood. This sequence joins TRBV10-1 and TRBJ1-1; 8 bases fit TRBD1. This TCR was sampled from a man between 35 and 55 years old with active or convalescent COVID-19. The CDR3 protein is CASSDGAWTGAFF. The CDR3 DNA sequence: TGCGCCAGCAGTGATGGGGCTTGGACAGGGGCTTTCTTT.